This TCR beta chain was retrieved from a study of blood T cell repertoires in COVID-19. About the research overall: From T cells, B-cell-depleted T cells, or PBMCs came the material, which was cDNA or gDNA.

The protocol was immunoSEQ multiplex PCR, while the TCRdb copy is restricted to in-frame clones and leaves out a portion. This table holds hundreds of thousands of clones, 75% to 90% found once. Germline loops: CDR1 SGHNT, CDR2 YYREEE (reference sequence). Trimming took 5 bases from V and 2 from J, leaving 16 bases between them. The CDR3 sequence is 15 residues long. This chain joins TRBV5-4 and TRBJ1-2; TRBD1 might be the D (6 bases). The clonotype comes from a man aged 55 to 70 who had recovered from COVID-19. Specimen: peripheral blood. CDR3 loop: CASRYSTGGNYGYTF. In DNA, the CDR3 is TGTGCCAGCAGATACTCAACGGGGGGCAACTATGGCTACACCTTC.